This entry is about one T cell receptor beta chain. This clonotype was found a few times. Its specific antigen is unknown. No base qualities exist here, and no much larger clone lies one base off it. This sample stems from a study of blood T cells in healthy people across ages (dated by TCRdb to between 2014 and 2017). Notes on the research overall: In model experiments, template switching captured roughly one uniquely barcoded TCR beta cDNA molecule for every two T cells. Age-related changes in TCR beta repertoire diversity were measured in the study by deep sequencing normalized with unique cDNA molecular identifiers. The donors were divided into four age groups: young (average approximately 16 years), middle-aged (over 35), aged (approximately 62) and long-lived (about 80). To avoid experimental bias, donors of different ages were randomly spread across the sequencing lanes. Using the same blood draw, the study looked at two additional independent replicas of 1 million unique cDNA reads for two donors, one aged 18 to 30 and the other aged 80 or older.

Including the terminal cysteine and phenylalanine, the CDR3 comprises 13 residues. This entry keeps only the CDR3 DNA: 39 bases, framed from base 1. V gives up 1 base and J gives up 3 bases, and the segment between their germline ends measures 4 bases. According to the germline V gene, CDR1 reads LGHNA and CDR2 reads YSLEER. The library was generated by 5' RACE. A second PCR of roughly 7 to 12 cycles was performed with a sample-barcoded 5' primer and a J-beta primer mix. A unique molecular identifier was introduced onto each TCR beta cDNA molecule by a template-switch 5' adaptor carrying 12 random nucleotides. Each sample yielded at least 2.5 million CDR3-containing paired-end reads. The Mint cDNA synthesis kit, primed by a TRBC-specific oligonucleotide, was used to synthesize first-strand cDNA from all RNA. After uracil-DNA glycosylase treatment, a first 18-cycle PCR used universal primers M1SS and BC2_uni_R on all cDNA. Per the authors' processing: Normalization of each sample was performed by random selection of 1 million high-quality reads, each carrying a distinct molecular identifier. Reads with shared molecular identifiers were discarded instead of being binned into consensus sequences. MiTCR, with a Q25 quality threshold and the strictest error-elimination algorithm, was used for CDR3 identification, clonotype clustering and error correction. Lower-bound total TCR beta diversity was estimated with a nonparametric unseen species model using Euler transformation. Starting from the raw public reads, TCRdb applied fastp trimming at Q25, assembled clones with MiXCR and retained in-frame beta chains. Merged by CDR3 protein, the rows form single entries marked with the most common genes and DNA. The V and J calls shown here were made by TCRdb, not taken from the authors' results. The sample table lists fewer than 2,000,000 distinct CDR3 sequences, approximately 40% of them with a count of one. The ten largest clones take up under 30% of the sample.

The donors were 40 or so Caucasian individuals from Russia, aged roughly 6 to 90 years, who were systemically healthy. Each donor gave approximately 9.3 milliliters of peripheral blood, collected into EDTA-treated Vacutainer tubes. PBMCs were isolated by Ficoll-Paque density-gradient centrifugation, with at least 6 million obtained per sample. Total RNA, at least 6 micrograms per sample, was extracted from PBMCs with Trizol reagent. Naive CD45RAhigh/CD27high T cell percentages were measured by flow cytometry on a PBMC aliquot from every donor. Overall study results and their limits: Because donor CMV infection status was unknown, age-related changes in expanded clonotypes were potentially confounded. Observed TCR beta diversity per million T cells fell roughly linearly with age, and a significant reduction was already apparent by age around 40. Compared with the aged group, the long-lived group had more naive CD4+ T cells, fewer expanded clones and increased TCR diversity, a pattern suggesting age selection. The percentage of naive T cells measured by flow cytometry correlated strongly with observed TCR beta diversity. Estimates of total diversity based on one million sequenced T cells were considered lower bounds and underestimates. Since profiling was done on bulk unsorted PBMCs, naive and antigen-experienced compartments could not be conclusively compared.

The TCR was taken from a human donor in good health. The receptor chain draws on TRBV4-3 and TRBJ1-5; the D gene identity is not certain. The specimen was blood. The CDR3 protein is CASSQVINQPQHF. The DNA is TGCGCCAGCAGCCAAGTGATCAATCAGCCCCAGCATTTT.